This TCR beta chain was found in a study of human T cells and chemical hapten exposure (dated by TCRdb to 2020 to 2023). With respect to the entire study: For sensitization, 2% DPC in acetone was applied to a roughly 2 cm by roughly 2 cm area of upper inner arm skin. Patients additionally received weekly therapeutic DPC doses to the scalp throughout the roughly 24-week study period. Patch testing was performed on the upper back with Finn chambers containing 0.01% DPC, and the patch tests were scored after 6 days according to International Contact Dermatitis Research Group standards. Alopecia areata with under or over 50% scalp involvement, alopecia totalis and alopecia universalis were represented in the patient cohort, which was mostly female. Libraries were combined into a pool for sequencing, and differences in TCR yield between samples came mainly from small differences in library volumes within the pool. This study followed changes in the peripheral blood TCR repertoire in vivo during primary and secondary sensitization of alopecia patients to the hapten diphenylcyclopropenone (DPC). Blood was sampled from patients pre-sensitization (week 0) and at 2, 6 and about 24 weeks after DPC sensitization. For TCR sequencing, blood came from approximately 29 alopecia patients at anywhere from one to four time points (pre-sensitization, 2, 6 and 24 weeks). The paper as a whole reports these results and caveats: Expanded TCRs formed significantly more large CDR3 similarity clusters than pre-sensitization or healthy control sets, consistent with antigen-driven responses. Because every patient had alopecia, a presumed autoimmune disease, the patients' immune response might differ from that of healthy individuals. The number of TCRs above 1 in 1000 frequency did not change with DPC sensitization; there was no evidence of global repertoire structure alterations. The number of PT1 expanded TCRs positively correlated with patch test score, significant at thresholds 8, 16 and 32 but not 4. Repeated subsampling changed both the strength of the expansion versus patch-test correlation and the threshold at which that correlation became significant.

The junction carries 9 bases between V and J, which are trimmed by 3 bases and 4 bases respectively. Including cysteine and phenylalanine, the CDR3 has 13 amino acids. Just the 39-base CDR3 DNA is kept, in frame starting at base 1. CDR1 and CDR2, looked up from the germline V gene, are SGHTA and FQGNSA. This clonotype was detected only a few times. Its antigen specificity is not known. The sample holds no much larger clone one base away, and base qualities are not on file. The sample's time point, from its label and the paper: patch test 2, 6 weeks after DPC sensitization. The treatment or condition label corresponds to: therapeutic diphenylcyclopropenone sensitization with weekly scalp DPC. At every patch-test visit, the blood draw took place before the patch test was put on. Eligible patients were aged 18 to 70, diagnosed with alopecia, deemed suitable for DPC therapy, and excluded if pregnant. Total RNA was extracted from unfractionated whole blood that had been collected in Tempus Blood RNA tubes.

The library was obtained by RACE. This sample was sequenced with a NextSeq 500. During library preparation, unique molecular identifiers were attached to individual cDNA molecules so that TCRs could be counted quantitatively and reproducibly. For every blood RNA sample, sequencing covered both the TCR alpha and TCR beta chains. In the authors' own workflow: Samples had a median of about 90,000 TCRs, with a range from about 23,224 to 700,000. The Decombinator software suite was used to annotate the V, J and CDR3 of the TCR reads. Every sample was subsampled to the same number of TCRs (28,000) for the PS versus PT1 abundance plots. Expanded TCRs were defined as absent before sensitization and observed at least eight times at the 2-week time point. TCRdb reprocessed the public reads (quality trimming at Q25 with fastp, clone calling with MiXCR) and kept in-frame beta chains. Each entry merges the rows of one CDR3 protein and shows their most common DNA and genes. The V and J calls reflect TCRdb's pipeline rather than the authors' work. The sample table contains about 400,000 distinct CDR3 sequences; only one count was recorded for more than 5% of them. Of the sample, around 5.6% falls within the top ten clones.

The receptor comes from a woman younger than 30 with alopecia areata. Some clones in this sample may be carry-over from other donors' samples. The sequence is built from TRBV7-2 and TRBJ1-1, with no reliable assignment of the D segment. The starting material was whole blood, obtained in connection with sensitization to the hapten diphenylcyclopropenone (DPC). At the DNA level, the sequence is TGTGCCAGCAGCTTGGGATTTACCACTGAAGCTTTCTTT. This gives the protein CASSLGFTTEAFF.